This T cell receptor beta chain was identified during a study of CD8 T cells in ankylosing spondylitis. Quantitative 5'-RACE with molecular barcodes generated TCR beta libraries. MiXCR, run by TCRdb on the 5' RACE reads, gives a single entry per CDR3 protein. The table records 700,000 to 1,000,000 distinct CDR3 sequences, about 12% of them present only once. Germline assignment: CDR1 SGHRS and CDR2 YFSETQ. This CDR3 is built from 17 residues. Trimming removed 4 bases from V and 1 base from J, with 18 bases in between. This clonotype was picked up many times. Its antigen is not known. Overall study results and limits: Some of the motif variants had earlier been found in reactive arthritis patients' fluid and blood. Researchers reportedly found disease-linked clones significantly enriched in matched ankylosing spondylitis synovial fluid. Clones that were linked to disease were CD8+ and were relatively rare in peripheral blood. What seemed typical of ankylosing spondylitis blood was a TCR beta motif built from about 8 highly homologous variants.

The specimen sequenced was blood, either unsorted or a sorted T cell fraction (not recorded which). This clonotype was sampled from a male donor with ankylosing spondylitis. The chain has TRBV5-1 and TRBJ2-4, with D possibly TRBD1 on 6 matching bases. CDR3 sequence: CASSTQPTGVAKNIQYF. The CDR3 nucleotides read TGCGCCAGCAGCACCCAACCGACAGGCGTGGCCAAAAACATTCAGTACTTC. The whole variable domain, filled in from reference TRBV5-1 and TRBJ2-4, reads KAGVTQTPRYLIKTRGQQVTLSCSPISGHRSVSWYQQTPGQGLQFLFEYFSETQRNKGNFPGRFSGRQFSNSRSEMNVSTLELGDSALYLCASSTQPTGVAKNIQYFGAGTRLSVL.